The next 21 T cell receptor beta chains were all read from a single sample in a study of cytomegalovirus exposure and HLA in healthy donors. With 60 Vbeta and 13 Jbeta primers, the PCR was carried out. Some clones are missing from TCRdb's copy, which holds only in-frame ones; the method was immunoSEQ multiplex PCR. The table has around 150,000 clones, roughly 80% seen once; the top ten hold about 2%. Sequencing input: PBMCs. The receptor set was obtained from a human donor in good health.

Turning to this clone: One end of the junction varies from germline; a read error may be responsible. The CDR3 DNA reads as TGTGCCAGCAGTGAATCCAGGGCCTCCTATGGCTACCCCTTC. It codes for CASSESRASYGYPF. The chain recombines TRBV6-1 with TRBJ1-2, with D maybe TRBD1 (5 bases). The CDR3 is made up of 14 amino acids. Germline CDR1 reads MNHNS; CDR2 reads SASEGT.

The chain employs TRBV5-4 and TRBJ2-3; 8 nucleotides line up with TRBD2. This CDR3 is 15 amino acids long. Germline lookup yields CDR1 SGHNT and CDR2 YYREEE (reference sequence). Losses at the gene ends were 1 base for V and 2 bases for J; bases not matched to a gene: 3. The CDR3 DNA reads TGTGCCAGCAGCTTGACTAGCGGACACACAGATACGCAGTATTTT. Its protein is CASSLTSGHTDTQYF.

The V and J genes are TRBV2 and TRBJ2-5; 7 bases are a match to TRBD2. CDR3 length equals 18 residues. J lost 0 bases, V lost 0 bases, and 10 bases had no gene match. Germline-derived CDR1 and CDR2 are SNHLY and FYNNEI. CDR3 coding DNA: TGTGCCAGCAGTGAAGCGCTTGGGGTAGCGGGTCACCAAGAGACCCAGTACTTC. Its translation is CASSEALGVAGHQETQYF.

The CDR3 loop is CASSSPTSGGSETQYF. The CDR3, as DNA: TGTGCCAGCAGCTCCCCGACTAGCGGGGGCTCGGAGACCCAGTACTTC. The rearrangement links TRBV7-9 to TRBJ2-5; 12 bases agree with TRBD2. This CDR3 contains 16 residues. In germline, CDR1 is SEHNR, CDR2 FQNEAQ (reference sequence). J gave up 5 bases and V 4 bases, and 8 bases lay outside the gene matches.

This chain links TRBV12-5 with TRBJ2-2; 10 bases are shared with TRBD1. Per germline, CDR1 LGHNT and CDR2 FRNRAP. J was trimmed by 7 bases and V by 0 bases; bases with no gene match: 8. This CDR3 spans 17 amino acids. CDR3 sequence reads: CASGLVVGTGVHGELFF. DNA for the CDR3: TGTGCTAGTGGTTTGGTAGTCGGGACAGGGGTTCACGGGGAGCTGTTTTTT.

The rearrangement uses TRBV19 and TRBJ1-3, with a possible D match to TRBD1 (5 bases). Per germline, CDR1 LNHDA and CDR2 SQIVND (reference sequence). The CDR3 has 19 amino acids. V lost 5 bases to trimming and J lost 8 bases, with 31 bases between them. DNA for the CDR3: TGTGCCAGTAGTGGGGATGGTGGTTCCGGACACCCCTCTACAGACACCATATATTTT. Its translation: CASSGDGGSGHPSTDTIYF.

The chain recombines TRBV27 with TRBJ2-7, with TRBD1 matching over 8 bases. Trimming cost V 8 bases and J 2 bases; bases outside gene matches: 5. The CDR3 length is 13 residues. The germline gives CDR1 MNHEY, CDR2 SMNVEV (reference sequence). CDR3 residues: CASSTGVPYEQYF. The CDR3 bases are TGTGCCAGCTCGACAGGGGTTCCCTACGAGCAGTACTTC.

The chain has TRBV7-2 and TRBJ2-1, with D possibly TRBD1 on 6 matching bases. The CDR3 is made up of 14 amino acids. The V gene's germline CDR1 is SGHTA and CDR2 FQGNSA. Trimming shortened V by 4 bases and J by 5 bases, and 12 bases separated the two germline ends. DNA for the CDR3: TGTGCCAGCAGCTGGGGGCTAGTGGACAATGAGCAGTTCTTC. Its protein product is CASSWGLVDNEQFF.

The V call is TRBV2, the J call TRBJ2-1; the match to TRBD2 covers 9 bases. Germline V CDR1 and CDR2: SNHLY, FYNNEI. The CDR3 extends over 14 amino acids. The trim removed 3 bases at V and 8 bases at J, leaving 5 bases unmatched. The CDR3 spells CASSELSGGYEQFF. CDR3 DNA: TGTGCCAGCAGTGAGCTCAGCGGGGGGTATGAGCAGTTCTTC.

J is TRBJ1-1 and V is TRBV2; D not resolved. Looked up from germline, CDR1 is SNHLY and CDR2 is FYNNEI. Trimming took off 3 bases at V and 3 bases at J, with 8 bases between the two ends. The CDR3 is made up of 13 amino acids. CDR3 sequence reads: CASSESRYTEAFF. DNA of the CDR3: TGTGCCAGCAGTGAGTCCAGATACACTGAAGCTTTCTTT.

The V gene is TRBV5-6, the J gene TRBJ2-7; 12 positions match TRBD1. Germline trimming cut 4 bases from V and 4 bases from J; bases unmatched to any gene: 6. Germline CDR1 and CDR2: SGHDT and YYEEEE. CDR3 length: 15 residues. In DNA form, the CDR3 reads TGTGCCAGCAGCCGCGGGACAGGGGGCACGTACGAGCAGTACTTC. Protein: CASSRGTGGTYEQYF.

The table lists this clone with a few counts. The V gene is TRBV7-9, the J gene TRBJ1-3; 7 bases match TRBD1. The CDR3 loop spans 14 amino acids. V lost 3 bases to trimming and J lost 3 bases; unmatched junction nucleotides: 2. Per the germline V gene, CDR1 is SEHNR and CDR2 is FQNEAQ (reference sequence). The DNA for the CDR3 is TGTGCCAGCAGCTTCGGACAGGTTGGAAACACCATATATTTT. Its translation is CASSFGQVGNTIYF. The variable domain in full, with the rest retrieved from reference TRBV7-9 and TRBJ1-3, is DTGVSQNPRHKITKRGQNVTFRCDPISEHNRLYWYRQTLGQGPEFLTYFQNEAQLEKSRLLSDRFSAERPKGSFSTLEIQRTEQGDSAMYLCASSFGQVGNTIYFGEGSWLTVV.

CDR3 nucleotides: TGCGCCAGCAGCCAAGTTCAGGGGGCCCTAAGGGAGCAGTACTTC. This translates into CASSQVQGALREQYF. The chain links TRBV4-1 to TRBJ2-7; 8 bases agree with TRBD1. The ends lost 1 base at V and 7 bases at J; junction bases unmatched: 9. This CDR3 has 15 residues. Germline V gene lookup returns CDR1 MGHRA and CDR2 YSYEKL.

This rearrangement joins TRBV4-1 to TRBJ2-7; 9 bases match TRBD1. V was clipped by 0 bases and J by 2 bases; unmatched bases: 5. The CDR3 contains 16 residues. The germline gives CDR1 MGHRA, CDR2 YSYEKL. Written as DNA, the CDR3 is TGCGCCAGCAGCCAAGATCGGGGACAGGGAACCTACGAGCAGTACTTC. Protein product: CASSQDRGQGTYEQYF.

V gene TRBV6-5 combines with J gene TRBJ2-7; 7 bases line up with TRBD2. This CDR3 comprises 14 residues. Germline V gene data show CDR1 as MNHEY and CDR2 as SVGAGI. The V gene end was trimmed by 4 bases and the J gene end by 4 bases; junction bases not matched to a gene: 7. The CDR3: CASSSPGLRYEQYF. CDR3 coding DNA: TGTGCCAGCAGTTCTCCGGGACTACGATACGAGCAGTACTTC.

The count of this clone is one. For the CDR3, the DNA is TGTGCCAGCAGCGACAGAGGCCTCTATGGCTACACCTTC. Translating gives CASSDRGLYGYTF. This chain uses TRBV6-5 with TRBJ1-2, with D perhaps matching TRBD1 (5 bases). The CDR3 extends over 13 amino acids. The germline V gene encodes CDR1 MNHEY and CDR2 SVGAGI. The germline V and J ends were trimmed by 6 bases and 4 bases, with 12 bases remaining between them.

The sample holds one count of this clone. This sequence joins TRBV5-1 and TRBJ2-3; 10 nucleotides agree with TRBD2. The CDR3 loop spans 16 amino acids. CDR1 and CDR2 (germline): SGHRS, YFSETQ. Unmatched junction bases numbered 9, after V lost 4 bases and J lost 4 bases. CDR3 nucleotide sequence: TGCGCCAGCAGCCTGAGCGGGGGGGCCATCCCAGATACGCAGTATTTT. Its translation is CASSLSGGAIPDTQYF.

The chain's CDR3 is CTSSLGRGRETQYF. Here the CDR3 DNA reads TGTACCAGCAGCTTAGGGCGGGGCAGAGAGACCCAGTACTTC. V usage is TRBV7-2 and J usage is TRBJ2-5; a weak D match, TRBD2 (6 bases). CDR3 length: 14 amino acids. Between the trimmed V and J ends, which lost 1 base and 4 bases, there was a span of 10 bases. CDR1 and CDR2 from the germline V gene are SGHTA and FQGNSA.

About this clone: Germline and junction disagree at one end, which may indicate a read error. This chain links TRBV5-1 with TRBJ2-6; unclear D gene. The CDR3 is made up of 14 amino acids. Germline loops: CDR1 SGHRS, CDR2 YFSETQ. CDR3 loop: CASALGSEANVLTF. The CDR3 DNA reads as TGCGCCAGCGCCCTGGGCTCTGAGGCCAACGTCCTGACTTTC.

The chain recombines TRBV2 with TRBJ2-2; 7 nucleotides match TRBD1. V lost 2 bases, J lost 7 bases, and 4 bases stayed unmatched. CDR3 length equals 14 residues. Germline V gene sequence: CDR1 SNHLY, CDR2 FYNNEI. The CDR3 reads CASSERQGVGELFF. The CDR3 DNA reads TGTGCCAGCAGTGAAAGGCAGGGGGTCGGGGAGCTGTTTTTT.

The sample holds a few counts of this clone. This rearrangement joins TRBV7-9 to TRBJ2-6; D is uncertain. V lost 5 bases and J 0 bases, leaving 8 bases between the germline ends. The CDR3 length is 15 residues. Germline CDR1 reads SEHNR; CDR2 reads FQNEAQ (reference sequence). The CDR3 protein is CASSQASSGANVLTF. The CDR3 coding sequence is TGTGCCAGCAGCCAAGCTAGCTCTGGGGCCAACGTCCTGACTTTC. Together with reference TRBV7-9 and TRBJ2-6, the CDR3 gives the full variable domain: DTGVSQNPRHKITKRGQNVTFRCDPISEHNRLYWYRQTLGQGPEFLTYFQNEAQLEKSRLLSDRFSAERPKGSFSTLEIQRTEQGDSAMYLCASSQASSGANVLTFGAGSRLTVL.